The 5 T cell receptor beta chains presented below share a single source sample, sequenced in a study of T cell clonality in common variable immunodeficiency. The assay was immunoSEQ multiplex PCR, and TCRdb's table has in-frame clones only and misses some. The record lists roughly 16,000 clones, of which the ten most abundant hold just under 5%. General study results and limits: Reportedly, TCR beta sequences from common variable immunodeficiency showed fewer deletions and N-nucleotide insertions.

These receptors are not linked to any known antigen. Sequencing input: peripheral blood mononuclear cells. The receptors derive from a human donor with common variable immunodeficiency.

About this clone itself: Read sequence stops 3 residues before the CDR3 end, and the germline J gene provides the missing end. This chain connects TRBV6-2 or TRBV6-3 to TRBJ1-2, with TRBD1 identical over 10 bases. CDR1 and CDR2 from the germline V gene are MNHEY and SVGEGT. Trimming cost V 2 bases and J 3 bases; bases outside gene matches: 3. The CDR3 runs 15 residues. This CDR3 is CASSYGTGVYYGYTF. Partial CDR3 DNA: TGTGCCAGCAGTTACGGGACAGGGGTGTACTATGGC.

Of note for this clone: The read falls 3 residues short of the CDR3 end, and the missing part is taken from the germline J gene. This chain connects TRBV7-3 to TRBJ2-1; 10 bases are a match to TRBD2. The junction had 1 base not matched to a gene; V was cut back by 2 bases and J by 9 bases. The CDR3 runs 13 residues. Germline V gives CDR1 SGHTA, CDR2 FQGTGA. Partial CDR3 DNA: TGTGCCAGCAGCTTAGGACTAGCGGTTGAG. Amino acid sequence: CASSLGLAVE. The entire CDR3 protein is CASSLGLAVEQFF.

To note about this clone: The CDR3 extends 3 residues past the end of the read, so its final part is completed from the germline J gene. The chain couples TRBV30 to TRBJ2-3, with D perhaps matching TRBD2 (7 bases). CDR3 length: 13 residues. V dropped 1 base and J dropped 7 bases, with 12 bases sitting between them. Germline V gene sequence: CDR1 GTSNPN, CDR2 SVGIG (reference sequence). Here the CDR3 reads CAWSAGGPHTQYF. The part of the CDR3 DNA that was read is TGTGCCTGGAGTGCCGGGGGGCCCCATACG.

For this clone: The read is 3 residues too short to cover the CDR3 end, so that end is filled in from the germline J gene. This chain connects TRBV30 to TRBJ1-2; the D is unclear. The CDR3 has 10 amino acids. The germline V and J ends were trimmed by 5 bases and 7 bases, with 8 bases remaining between them. Germline V gene sequence: CDR1 GTSNPN, CDR2 SVGIG (reference sequence). This CDR3 is CAWGLAGYTF. The part of the CDR3 DNA that was read is TGTGCCTGGGGACTGGCTGGC. Full variable domain (rest looked up from reference TRBV30 and TRBJ1-2): SQTIHQWPATLVQPVGSPLSLECTVEGTSNPNLYWYRQAAGRGLQLLFYSVGIGQISSEVPQNLSASRPQDRQFILSSKKLLLSDSGFYLCAWGLAGYTFGSGTRLTVV.

To note about this clone: The read terminates 3 residues before the CDR3 end, so the remaining end is supplied by the germline J gene. The chain uses TRBV6-4 and TRBJ1-5, with D perhaps matching TRBD1 (6 bases). V gave up 2 bases and J gave up 5 bases, with 19 bases separating them. The germline CDR1 and CDR2 sequences are MRHNA and SNTAGT. The CDR3 totals 17 residues. This chain's CDR3 is CASSDLRGDYGDQPQHF. CDR3 DNA, as far as it was read: TGTGCCAGCAGTGACCTAAGGGGGGACTATGGCGATCAGCCC.